This T cell receptor (beta chain) was observed in a study of shared clonotypes between healthy human individuals. Broader study findings: A generally larger estimated richness was seen in naive subsets than in memory subsets. A small donor pool kept down the genetic and exposure-history diversity that was represented.

In regard to this clone: The antigen remains unidentified.

Authors' processing steps: Junction-only sequences without quality scores came from ImmunoSEQ, so filtering differed. Data came from immunoSEQ multiplex PCR; TCRdb stores just in-frame clones and leaves some out. V, J and clone size are taken as reported in that table, and D and trimming were inferred from the DNA itself. The data show about 380,000 clones, with about 97% seen just once and 0.25% to 0.35% held by the top ten. Trimming removed 6 bases at V and 4 bases at J, with 10 bases between. This CDR3 is 13 amino acids long. Germline V gives CDR1 ENHRY, CDR2 SYGVKD. Donors comprised healthy HIV-negative adults lacking recent acute infections or vaccinations.

Input material: memory CD8+ T cells sorted from blood. Subset noted: CD45RO+ cells pooled with CCR7-negative TemRA cells. This clonotype was obtained from a man aged 25-45 years in good health. The rearrangement links TRBV10-3 to TRBJ1-5, with D perhaps matching TRBD1 (6 bases). The CDR3 region is CAISLGGNQPQHF. CDR3 nucleotide sequence: TGTGCCATCAGCCTAGGGGGGAATCAGCCCCAGCATTTT.